This T cell receptor beta chain is drawn from a study of PD-L1 blockade in urothelial cancer. Study-level background: Atezolizumab at 1,200 mg intravenously every 3 weeks was started by patients in about 2014. Among blood samples, the median T cell count was about 130,000.

Patients presented with locally advanced or metastatic urothelial carcinoma. The germline V gene has CDR1 MNHNS and CDR2 SASEGT. V was clipped by 7 bases and J by 4 bases; unmatched bases: 5. The CDR3 sequence is 14 residues long. Profiled with immunoSEQ multiplex PCR; TCRdb holds only in-frame clones, not every one. The sample shows more than 70,000 clones, 85% to 90% of them seen only once. The clonotype was recovered from a man aged 55-75 years with urothelial cancer. This specimen consisted of PBMCs, obtained around atezolizumab (anti-PD-L1) treatment. J is TRBJ1-5 and V is TRBV6-1, with 9 bases aligning to TRBD1. The chain's CDR3 is CASISGQGNQPQHF. The CDR3 bases are TGTGCCAGCATCAGCGGACAGGGGAATCAGCCCCAGCATTTT.